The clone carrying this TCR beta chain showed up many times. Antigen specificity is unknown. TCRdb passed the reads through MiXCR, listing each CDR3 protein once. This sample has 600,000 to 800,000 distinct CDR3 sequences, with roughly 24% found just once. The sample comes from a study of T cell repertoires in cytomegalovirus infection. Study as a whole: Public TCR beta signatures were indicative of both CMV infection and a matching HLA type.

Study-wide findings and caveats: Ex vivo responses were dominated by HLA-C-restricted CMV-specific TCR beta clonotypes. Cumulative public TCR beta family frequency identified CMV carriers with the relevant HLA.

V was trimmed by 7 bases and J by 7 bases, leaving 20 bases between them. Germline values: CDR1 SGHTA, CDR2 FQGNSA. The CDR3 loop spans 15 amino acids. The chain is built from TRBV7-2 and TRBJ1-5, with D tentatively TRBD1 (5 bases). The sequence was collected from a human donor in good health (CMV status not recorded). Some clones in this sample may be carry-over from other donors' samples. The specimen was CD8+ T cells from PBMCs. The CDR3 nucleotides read TGTGCCAGCACCGAGTTTGGTGGGGCGAACCAGCCCCAGCATTTT. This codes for CASTEFGGANQPQHF.